The rows below give T cell receptor beta chains drawn from one sample of a study of monozygotic twins with inflammatory bowel disease. TCRdb re-called the 5' RACE reads and catalogs CDR3 proteins one per entry, DNA excluded. The sample has approximately 400,000 distinct CDR3 sequences; the top ten hold approximately 2.3%. Sequenced input: blood. The receptor set was obtained from a human donor with ulcerative colitis or Crohn's disease, or a healthy co-twin of an affected twin (not recorded which). The CDR3 runs from the conserved cysteine through the conserved F or W. Fields, in order: J gene, V gene, CDR3 protein.

>TRBJ1-2|TRBV15
CATSKQVSSPYGYTF
>TRBJ2-7|TRBV7-6
CASSPGTSGSGSSYEQYF
>TRBJ2-1|TRBV28
CASSLKSGGKREPNNEQFF
>TRBJ2-2|TRBV7-6
CASSLGTGVPGELFF
>TRBJ2-3|TRBV20-1
CSAWTGSLRDTQYF
>TRBJ2-7|TRBV15
CATSRGTSGTHEQYF
>TRBJ2-7|TRBV7-2
CASSLTGGPHEQYF
>TRBJ1-4|TRBV5-1
CASSGGQGREKLFF
>TRBJ2-3|TRBV7-3
CASSLQAGLSTDTQYF
>TRBJ2-2|TRBV9
CASSASRGSGELFF
>TRBJ1-2|TRBV18
CASSPLQGTPLSFNYGYTF
>TRBJ1-2|TRBV20-1
CSARLPWGEGVPYGYTF
>TRBJ2-1|TRBV29-1
CSVEDLISDGSYNEQFF
>TRBJ1-1|TRBV11-2
CASSLDRTGGTEAFF
>TRBJ1-5|TRBV19
CASSASWTANQPQHF
>TRBJ2-7|TRBV18
CASSPGRGGSNEQYF
>TRBJ2-7|TRBV2
CASSELATYEQYF
>TRBJ1-2|TRBV6-2/TRBV6-3
CASRTGGQGNGYTF
>TRBJ2-1|TRBV6-2/TRBV6-3
CASSYLVLNEQFF
>TRBJ2-7|TRBV7-2
CASSLRGTGVHERYF
>TRBJ2-7|TRBV27
CASSSRRGAVGEQYF
>TRBJ2-2|TRBV5-1
CASSISGGRATGELFF